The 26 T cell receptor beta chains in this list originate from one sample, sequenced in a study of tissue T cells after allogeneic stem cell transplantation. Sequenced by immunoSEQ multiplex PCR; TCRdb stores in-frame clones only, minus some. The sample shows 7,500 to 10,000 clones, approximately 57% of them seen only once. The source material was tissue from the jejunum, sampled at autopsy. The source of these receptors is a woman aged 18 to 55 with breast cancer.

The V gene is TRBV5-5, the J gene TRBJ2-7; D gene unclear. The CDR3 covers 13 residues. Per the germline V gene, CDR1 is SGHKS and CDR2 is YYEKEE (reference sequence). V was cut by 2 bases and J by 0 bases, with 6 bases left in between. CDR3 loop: CASSFSNSYEQYF. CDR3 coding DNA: TGTGCCAGCAGCTTCAGTAACTCCTACGAGCAGTACTTC.

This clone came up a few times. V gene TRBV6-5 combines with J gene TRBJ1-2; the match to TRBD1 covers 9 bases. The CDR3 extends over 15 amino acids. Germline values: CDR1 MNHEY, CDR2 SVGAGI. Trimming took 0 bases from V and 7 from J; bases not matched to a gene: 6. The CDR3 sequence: CASSYSRQGESGYTF. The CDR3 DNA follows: TGTGCCAGCAGTTACTCGAGACAGGGGGAGAGTGGCTACACCTTC.

This CDR3 reads CASSVFGGRGTGELFF. The CDR3 region has the DNA TGTGCCAGCAGCGTTTTTGGCGGGAGAGGCACCGGGGAGCTGTTTTTT. This rearrangement joins TRBV9 to TRBJ2-2; 7 bases are a match to TRBD2. The V gene's germline CDR1 is SGDLS and CDR2 YYNGEE. With 2 bases clipped from V and 4 bases from J, the junction kept 8 bases outside the gene matches. The CDR3 covers 16 residues.

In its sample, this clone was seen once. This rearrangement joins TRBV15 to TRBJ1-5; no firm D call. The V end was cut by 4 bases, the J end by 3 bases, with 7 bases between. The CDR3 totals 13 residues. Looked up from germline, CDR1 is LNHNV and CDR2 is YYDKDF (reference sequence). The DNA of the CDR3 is TGTGCCACCAGCAAGGGTAACAATCAGCCCCAGCATTTT. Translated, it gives CATSKGNNQPQHF.

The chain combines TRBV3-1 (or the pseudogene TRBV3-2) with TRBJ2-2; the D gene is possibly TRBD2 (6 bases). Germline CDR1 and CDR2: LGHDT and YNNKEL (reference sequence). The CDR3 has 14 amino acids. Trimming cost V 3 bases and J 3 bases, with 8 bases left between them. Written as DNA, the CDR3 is TGTGCCAGCAGCCATCCGGGAGACACCGGGGAGCTGTTTTTT. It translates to CASSHPGDTGELFF.

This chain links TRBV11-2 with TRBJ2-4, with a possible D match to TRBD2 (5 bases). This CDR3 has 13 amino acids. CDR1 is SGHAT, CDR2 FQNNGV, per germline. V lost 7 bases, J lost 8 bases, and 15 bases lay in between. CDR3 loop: CASNPSGFHIQYF. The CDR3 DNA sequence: TGTGCCAGCAACCCTTCGGGGTTTCACATTCAGTACTTC. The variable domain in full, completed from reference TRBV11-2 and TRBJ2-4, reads EAGVAQSPRYKIIEKRQSVAFWCNPISGHATLYWYQQILGQGPKLLIQFQNNGVVDDSQLPKDRFSAERLKGVDSTLKIQPAKLEDSAVYLCASNPSGFHIQYFGAGTRLSVL.

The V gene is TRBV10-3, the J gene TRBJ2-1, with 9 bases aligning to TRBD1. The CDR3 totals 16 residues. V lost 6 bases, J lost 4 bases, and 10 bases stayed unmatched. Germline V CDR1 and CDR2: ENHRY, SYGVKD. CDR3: CAIRETQGALYNEQFF. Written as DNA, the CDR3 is TGTGCCATCAGGGAGACACAGGGGGCGCTTTACAATGAGCAGTTCTTC.

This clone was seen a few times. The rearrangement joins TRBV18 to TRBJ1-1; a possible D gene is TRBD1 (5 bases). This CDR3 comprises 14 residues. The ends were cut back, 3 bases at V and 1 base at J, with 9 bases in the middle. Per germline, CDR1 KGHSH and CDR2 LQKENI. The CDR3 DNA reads TGTGCCAGCTCACCGGGGCAGACGAACACTGAAGCTTTCTTT. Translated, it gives CASSPGQTNTEAFF.

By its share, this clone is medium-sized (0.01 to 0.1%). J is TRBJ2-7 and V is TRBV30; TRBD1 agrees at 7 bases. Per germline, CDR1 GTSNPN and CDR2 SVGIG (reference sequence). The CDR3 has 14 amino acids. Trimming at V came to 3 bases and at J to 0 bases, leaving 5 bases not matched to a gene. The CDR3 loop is CAWSGTVHSYEQYF. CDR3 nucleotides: TGTGCCTGGAGCGGGACAGTACACTCCTACGAGCAGTACTTC.

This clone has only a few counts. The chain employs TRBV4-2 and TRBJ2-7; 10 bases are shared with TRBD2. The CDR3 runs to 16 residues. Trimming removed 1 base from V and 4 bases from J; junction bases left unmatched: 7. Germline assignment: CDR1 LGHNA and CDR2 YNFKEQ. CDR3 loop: CASSQVSSGGAYEQYF. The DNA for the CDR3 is TGTGCCAGCAGCCAAGTGTCGAGCGGGGGGGCGTACGAGCAGTACTTC.

The CDR3 region is CATSRDLGLAGEAYEQYF. The CDR3 DNA reads TGTGCCACCAGCAGAGATCTAGGACTAGCGGGGGAGGCCTACGAGCAGTACTTC. The chain carries TRBV15 and TRBJ2-7, with TRBD2 matching over 13 bases. Germline loops: CDR1 LNHNV, CDR2 YYDKDF (reference sequence). The CDR3 contains 18 residues. Trimming cost V 0 bases and J 2 bases; bases outside gene matches: 7.

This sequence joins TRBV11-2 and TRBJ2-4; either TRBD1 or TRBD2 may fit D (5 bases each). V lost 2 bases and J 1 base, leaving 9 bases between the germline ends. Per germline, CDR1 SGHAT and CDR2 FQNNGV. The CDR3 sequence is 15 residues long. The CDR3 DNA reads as TGTGCCAGCAGCTTACAAGGGACGGCCAAAAACATTCAGTACTTC. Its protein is CASSLQGTAKNIQYF.

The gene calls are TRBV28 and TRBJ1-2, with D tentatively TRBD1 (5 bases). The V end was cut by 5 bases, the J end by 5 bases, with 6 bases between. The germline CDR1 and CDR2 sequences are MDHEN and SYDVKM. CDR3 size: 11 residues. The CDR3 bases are TGTGCCAGCAGTGAGGGGTATGGCTACACCTTC. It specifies CASSEGYGYTF.

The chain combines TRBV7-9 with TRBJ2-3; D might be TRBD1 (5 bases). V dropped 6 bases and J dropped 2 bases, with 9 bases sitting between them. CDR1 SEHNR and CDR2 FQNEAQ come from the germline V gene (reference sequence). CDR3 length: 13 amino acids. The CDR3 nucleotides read TGTGCCAGCAGTGACAGTGACACAGATACGCAGTATTTT. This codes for CASSDSDTDTQYF.

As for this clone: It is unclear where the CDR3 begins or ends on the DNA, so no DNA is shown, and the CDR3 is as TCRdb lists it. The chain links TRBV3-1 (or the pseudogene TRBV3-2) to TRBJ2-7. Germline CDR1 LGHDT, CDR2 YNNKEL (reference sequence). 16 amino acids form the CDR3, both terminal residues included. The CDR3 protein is CASRPSTSSTSGEQYF.

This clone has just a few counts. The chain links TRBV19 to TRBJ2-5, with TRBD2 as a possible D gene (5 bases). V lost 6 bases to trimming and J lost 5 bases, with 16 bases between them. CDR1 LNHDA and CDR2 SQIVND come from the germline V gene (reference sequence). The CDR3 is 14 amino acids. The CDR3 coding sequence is TGTGCCAGTAGACCTTTAGGAGGTGGGGAGACCCAGTACTTC. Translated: CASRPLGGGETQYF.

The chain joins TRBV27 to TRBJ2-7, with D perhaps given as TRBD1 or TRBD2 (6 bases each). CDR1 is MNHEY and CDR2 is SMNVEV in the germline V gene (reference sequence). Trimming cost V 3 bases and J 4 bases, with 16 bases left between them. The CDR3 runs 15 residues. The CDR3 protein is CASSFGGTQLYEQYF. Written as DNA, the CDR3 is TGTGCCAGCAGTTTCGGCGGGACACAATTGTACGAGCAGTACTTC.

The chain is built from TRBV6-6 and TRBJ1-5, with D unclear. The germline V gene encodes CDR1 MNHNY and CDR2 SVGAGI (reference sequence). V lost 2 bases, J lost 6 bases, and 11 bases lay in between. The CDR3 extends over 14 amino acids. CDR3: CASSYPGSGQPQHF. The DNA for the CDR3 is TGTGCCAGCAGTTACCCAGGTTCGGGTCAGCCCCAGCATTTT.

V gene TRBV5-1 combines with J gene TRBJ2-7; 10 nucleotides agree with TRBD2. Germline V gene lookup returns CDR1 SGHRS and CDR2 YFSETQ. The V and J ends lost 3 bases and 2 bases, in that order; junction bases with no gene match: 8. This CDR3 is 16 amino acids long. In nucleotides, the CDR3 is TGCGCCAGCAGCTCACAATTAGCGGGGGGAACCTACGAGCAGTACTTC. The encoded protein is CASSSQLAGGTYEQYF.

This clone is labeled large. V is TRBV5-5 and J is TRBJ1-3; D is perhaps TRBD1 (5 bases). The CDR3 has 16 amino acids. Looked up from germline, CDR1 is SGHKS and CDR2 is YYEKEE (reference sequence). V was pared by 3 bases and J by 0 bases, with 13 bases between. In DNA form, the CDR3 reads TGTGCCAGCAGCTATACCGGGGCCTCCTCTGGAAACACCATATATTTT. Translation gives CASSYTGASSGNTIYF.

CDR3 sequence reads: CASSLDAGAENTEAFF. DNA of the CDR3: TGTGCCAGCAGCTTGGACGCCGGAGCAGAGAACACTGAAGCTTTCTTT. This chain connects TRBV5-5 to TRBJ1-1; D remains ambiguous. Germline values: CDR1 SGHKS, CDR2 YYEKEE (reference sequence). The CDR3 spans 16 residues. V was shortened by 0 bases and J by 1 base, with 13 bases between the two germline ends.

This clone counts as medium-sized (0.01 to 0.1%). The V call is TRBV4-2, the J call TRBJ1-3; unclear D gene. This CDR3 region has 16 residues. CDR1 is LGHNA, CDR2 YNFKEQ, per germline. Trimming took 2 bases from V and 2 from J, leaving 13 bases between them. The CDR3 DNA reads TGTGCCAGCAGCCAATCCCCTACCGGGGCTGGAAACACCATATATTTT. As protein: CASSQSPTGAGNTIYF.

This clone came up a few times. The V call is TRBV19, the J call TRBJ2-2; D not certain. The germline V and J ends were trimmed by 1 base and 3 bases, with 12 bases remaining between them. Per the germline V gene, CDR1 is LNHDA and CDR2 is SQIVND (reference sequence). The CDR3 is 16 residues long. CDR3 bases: TGTGCCAGTAGTATAGGACCTAGGCGAGACACCGGGGAGCTGTTTTTT. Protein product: CASSIGPRRDTGELFF.

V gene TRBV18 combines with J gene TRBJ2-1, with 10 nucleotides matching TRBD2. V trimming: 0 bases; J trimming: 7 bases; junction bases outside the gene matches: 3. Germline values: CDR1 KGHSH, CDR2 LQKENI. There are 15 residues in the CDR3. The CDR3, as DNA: TGTGCCAGCTCACCACCAAGCGGGAGGGGGAATGAGCAGTTCTTC. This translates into CASSPPSGRGNEQFF.

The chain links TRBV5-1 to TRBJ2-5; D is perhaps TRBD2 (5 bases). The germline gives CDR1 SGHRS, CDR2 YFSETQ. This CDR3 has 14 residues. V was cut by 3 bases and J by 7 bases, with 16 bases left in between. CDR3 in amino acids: CASSSQGLGGTQYF. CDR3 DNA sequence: TGCGCCAGCAGCTCACAAGGACTCGGCGGGACCCAGTACTTC.

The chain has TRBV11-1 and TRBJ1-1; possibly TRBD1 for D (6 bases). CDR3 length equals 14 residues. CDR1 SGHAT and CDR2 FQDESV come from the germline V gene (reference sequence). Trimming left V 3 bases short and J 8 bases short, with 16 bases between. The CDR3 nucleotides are TGTGCCAGCAGCTTTTCCAGGGGACCGATAGAAGCTTTCTTT. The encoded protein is CASSFSRGPIEAFF.